This T cell receptor (beta chain) was identified during a study of vaccination effects on CD4 cells after COVID-19. Overall study context: Both of the two convalescent patients gave a sample, one 16 days and one a week before vaccination.

Profiling relied on immunoSEQ multiplex PCR, and the TCRdb table lists in-frame clones only, not all of them. The data hold about 45,000 clones, with around 74% observed a single time. Study findings and constraints: Marked contraction was observed in infection-induced and vaccine-induced clones late after vaccination.

Upon completion of more than 9 days in culture, CD4+ T cells were isolated. As for this clone: Antigen unknown.

Germline CDR1 reads SGDLS; CDR2 reads YYNGEE. The V and J ends lost 9 bases and 2 bases, in that order; junction bases with no gene match: 13. This CDR3 contains 15 residues. Sequences were derived from CD4+ T cells from PBMCs cultured without peptide, sampled before COVID-19 vaccination. This rearrangement joins TRBV9 to TRBJ2-5, with TRBD2 matching 7 bases. This TCR derives from a human donor who had a prior SARS-CoV-2 infection. The CDR3 here is CANQCLSREQETQYF. In DNA, the CDR3 is TGTGCCAATCAATGCCTGTCGCGGGAGCAAGAGACCCAGTACTTC.